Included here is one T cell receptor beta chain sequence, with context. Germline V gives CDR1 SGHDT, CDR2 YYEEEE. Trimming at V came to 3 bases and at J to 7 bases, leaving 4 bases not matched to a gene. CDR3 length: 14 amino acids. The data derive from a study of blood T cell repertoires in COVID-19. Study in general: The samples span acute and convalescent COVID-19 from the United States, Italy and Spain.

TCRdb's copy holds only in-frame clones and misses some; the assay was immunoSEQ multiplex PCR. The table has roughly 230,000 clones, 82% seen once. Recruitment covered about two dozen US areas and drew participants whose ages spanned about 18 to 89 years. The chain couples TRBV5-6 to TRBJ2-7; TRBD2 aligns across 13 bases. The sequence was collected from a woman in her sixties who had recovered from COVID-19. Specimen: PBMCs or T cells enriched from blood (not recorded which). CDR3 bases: TGTGCCAGCAGCTCCGGGACTAGCGGGGCAGAGCAGTACTTC. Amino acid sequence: CASSSGTSGAEQYF.